The 2 T cell receptor beta chains in this list originate from one sample, sequenced in a study of technical replicates of blood from several donors. Profiled with immunoSEQ multiplex PCR; TCRdb holds only in-frame clones, not every one. The data show about 100,000 clones, approximately 95% seen once. Sequenced: T cells isolated from PBMCs. These receptors came from a human donor in good health.

In nucleotides, the CDR3 is TGCGCCAGCAGCGGCGGGGACAGGGGGCGTATTGGCACCTACAATGAGCAGTTCTTC. Translated, it gives CASSGGDRGRIGTYNEQFF. This chain joins TRBV5-1 and TRBJ2-1; 12 positions agree with TRBD1. V shed 4 bases and J 2 bases; nucleotides not matched to a gene: 13. The CDR3 runs to 19 residues. The germline V gene encodes CDR1 SGHRS and CDR2 YFSETQ. The full variable domain, with the rest looked up from reference TRBV5-1 and TRBJ2-1, is KAGVTQTPRYLIKTRGQQVTLSCSPISGHRSVSWYQQTPGQGLQFLFEYFSETQRNKGNFPGRFSGRQFSNSRSEMNVSTLELGDSALYLCASSGGDRGRIGTYNEQFFGPGTRLTVL.

The V and J genes are TRBV19 and TRBJ2-4; 9 nucleotides agree with TRBD1. CDR3 length: 13 residues. CDR1 is LNHDA and CDR2 is SQIVND in the germline V gene (reference sequence). V shed 5 bases and J 8 bases; nucleotides not matched to a gene: 4. The CDR3 loop reads CASSDRGGDIQYF. The CDR3 DNA follows: TGTGCCAGTAGTGACAGGGGGGGGGACATTCAGTACTTC.